The subject of this entry is one T cell receptor beta chain. The sample originates from a study of blood T cell repertoires in COVID-19. Study-wide context: PBMCs, B-cell-depleted T cells, or T cells provided the cDNA or gDNA that made up the material.

The V gene end was trimmed by 4 bases and the J gene end by 7 bases; junction bases not matched to a gene: 7. CDR1 and CDR2 from the germline V gene are SGDLS and YYNGEE. The CDR3 totals 15 residues. Here immunoSEQ multiplex PCR was the method, and the copy in TCRdb shows in-frame clones only, minus some. The sample shows approximately 170,000 clones, approximately 86% of them seen only once. The sequence derives from a man at least 80 years old with COVID-19, enrolled during active disease. Sequencing was done on a sample of peripheral blood. This chain uses TRBV9 with TRBJ2-2; TRBD1 aligns across 10 bases. The CDR3 spells CASSSRQGAGGELFF. The CDR3 DNA follows: TGTGCCAGCAGCTCAAGACAGGGGGCTGGCGGGGAGCTGTTTTTT. Full variable domain (missing parts from reference TRBV9 and TRBJ2-2): DSGVTQTPKHLITATGQRVTLRCSPRSGDLSVYWYQQSLDQGLQFLIQYYNGEERAKGNILERFSAQQFPDLHSELNLSSLELGDSALYFCASSSRQGAGGELFFGEGSRLTVL.